A selection of T cell receptor beta chains follows, all from one sample in a study of shared clonotypes between healthy human individuals. TCRdb's copy holds only in-frame clones and misses some; the assay was immunoSEQ multiplex PCR. The data hold some 2.4 million clones, with approximately 94% observed a single time. The sequenced material came from naive CD4+ T cells from PBMCs. Receptors originate from a man aged 18-30 years in good health. Some clones in this sample may be carry-over from other donors' samples. Both conserved end residues are part of each CDR3. D genes are given only for firm matches. For some rows the clone size is stated as once, few or many, or as a class when expanded; others skip it.

>NA|TRBJ1-3|14|TRBV7-2|NA
TGTGCCAGCAGCTTCTCTCCGCCTGGAAACACCATATATTTT
CASSFSPPGNTIYF
>NA|TRBJ1-5|13|TRBV7-9|NA
TGTGCCAGCACCCTTGAGGGGTCGGGGCCCCAGCATTTT
CASTLEGSGPQHF
>once|TRBJ2-3|15|TRBV9|TRBD2
TGTGCCAGCAGCATCAACTTAGCGGGAGTGGATACGCAGTATTTT
CASSINLAGVDTQYF
>NA|TRBJ2-2|15|TRBV18|NA
TGTGCCAGCTCACCGGGGTCCAGTGCTGGCGGGGAGCTGTTTTTT
CASSPGSSAGGELFF
>NA|TRBJ2-1|14|TRBV18|NA
TGTGCCAGCTCACCGGGACGGTCCGACAATGAGCAGTTCTTC
CASSPGRSDNEQFF
>NA|TRBJ2-2|14|TRBV19|TRBD2
TGTGCCAGTAAACCCCTCGGGGGGACCGGGGAGCTGTTTTTT
CASKPLGGTGELFF
>NA|TRBJ2-1|14|TRBV11-3|TRBD1
TGTGCCAGCGGCTCCGGGACAGTGTACAATGAGCAGTTCTTC
CASGSGTVYNEQFF
>NA|TRBJ2-5|17|TRBV7-2|TRBD2
TGTGCCAGCAGCCCCCGGTGGACCGGGAGGGCCAGGGAGACCCAGTACTTC
CASSPRWTGRARETQYF
>NA|TRBJ2-5|17|TRBV5-1|TRBD2
TGCGCCAGCAGCTGGGGCTGGACTAGCGGGATACAAGAGACCCAGTACTTC
CASSWGWTSGIQETQYF
>NA|TRBJ1-3|13|TRBV28|NA
TGTGCCAGCCCTAACAGCTCTGGAAACACCATATATTTT
CASPNSSGNTIYF
>NA|TRBJ1-2|16|TRBV11-2|NA
TGTGCCAGCAGTTCTATTTACCCCGCAGAAGGATATGGCTACACCTTC
CASSSIYPAEGYGYTF
>NA|TRBJ2-1|16|TRBV6-4|NA
TGTGCCAGCAGCCCTAGGTCGGGGAGCTCCTACAATGAGCAGTTCTTC
CASSPRSGSSYNEQFF
>once|TRBJ2-7|15|TRBV11-2|TRBD1
TGTGCCAGCAGCGAGGGACAGGCACTCTCCTACGAGCAGTACTTC
CASSEGQALSYEQYF
>once|TRBJ2-3|17|TRBV19|TRBD2
TGTGCCAGTCGTCCCGGGACTAGCGCCCCACCGCGCGATACGCAGTATTTT
CASRPGTSAPPRDTQYF
>NA|TRBJ1-1|16|TRBV28|NA
TGTGCCAGCAGTTTAAAATCTCCTTCGGGTGGAACTGAAGCTTTCTTT
CASSLKSPSGGTEAFF
>NA|TRBJ2-5|10|TRBV4-1|NA
TGCGCCAGCTCTGGGGGGACCCAGTACTTC
CASSGGTQYF
>NA|TRBJ1-3|16|TRBV5-1|NA
TGCGCCAGCAGCTGGGTTGACTCGTCCTCTGGAAACACCATATATTTT
CASSWVDSSSGNTIYF
>NA|TRBJ1-6|14|TRBV2|TRBD1
TGTGCCAGCAGTAGGGACAGGGACGGTTCACCCCTCCACTTT
CASSRDRDGSPLHF
>NA|TRBJ2-2|16|TRBV5-1|NA
TGCGCCAGCAGCTTGGAAGGGACATTTTATACCGGGGAGCTGTTTTTT
CASSLEGTFYTGELFF
>NA|TRBJ1-1|16|TRBV7-3|TRBD1
TGTGCCAGCAGCTTAATAGGGACAGGGGGCAACGCTGAAGCTTTCTTT
CASSLIGTGGNAEAFF
>NA|TRBJ2-3|16|TRBV25-1|TRBD2
TGTGCCAGCAGTAGCCACAGGACGGGAGGGACAGATACGCAGTATTTT
CASSSHRTGGTDTQYF
>NA|TRBJ2-3|14|TRBV6-5|NA
TGTGCCAGCGCGCTCGACCCTAGCACAGATACGCAGTATTTT
CASALDPSTDTQYF
>NA|TRBJ2-3|16|TRBV5-1|TRBD2
TGCGCCAGCAGCTTGGTTTGGACTAGCGGGAGGGATACGCAGTATTTT
CASSLVWTSGRDTQYF
>NA|TRBJ2-3|13|TRBV29-1|NA
TGCAGCGTTGAAGGGTATAGCACAGATACGCAGTATTTT
CSVEGYSTDTQYF
>NA|TRBJ1-1|13|TRBV2|TRBD1
TGTGCCAGCGGATTGACAGGGGGCGCGGGAGCTTTCTTT
CASGLTGGAGAFF
>NA|TRBJ1-4|15|TRBV15|NA
TGTGCCACCAGCAGAGTGGAGGGGGAGCATGAAAAACTGTTTTTT
CATSRVEGEHEKLFF
>once|TRBJ1-2|15|TRBV14|NA
TGTGCCAGCAGCCCTACCTGGACCGCCCGGTATGGCTACACCTTC
CASSPTWTARYGYTF
>NA|TRBJ2-7|14|TRBV7-2|NA
TGTGCCAGCAGCTTAGGGGGGAGTTTCCACGAGCAGTACTTC
CASSLGGSFHEQYF
>NA|TRBJ1-2|13|TRBV29-1|TRBD1
TGCAGCGCTGCACAGGGGGCTGATTGGGGCTACACCTTC
CSAAQGADWGYTF
>NA|TRBJ2-7|13|TRBV11-2|NA
TGTGCCAGCAGCTCAGGGAGCTCCTACGAGCAGTACTTC
CASSSGSSYEQYF
>NA|TRBJ1-5|15|TRBV10-2|TRBD1
TGCGCCAGCAGTCGGGACAGAGTAAGCAATCAGCCCCAGCATTTT
CASSRDRVSNQPQHF
>NA|TRBJ2-5|11|TRBV29-1|NA
TGCAGCGTGGAAGAGGGGTTGACCCAGTACTTC
CSVEEGLTQYF
>NA|TRBJ2-7|14|TRBV6-1|TRBD2
TGTGCCAGCAGTTCGGGGGGGTTAACCTACGAGCAGTACTTC
CASSSGGLTYEQYF
>NA|TRBJ1-1|15|TRBV5-4|NA
TGTGCCAGCAGCACGAGGAGGGGGGGAAACACTGAAGCTTTCTTT
CASSTRRGGNTEAFF
>NA|TRBJ2-1|15|TRBV5-1|TRBD2
TGCGCCAGCAGCTATAGCGGGAGGATCTACAATGAGCAGTTCTTC
CASSYSGRIYNEQFF
>NA|TRBJ2-7|12|TRBV7-9|NA
TGTGCCAGCAGCTTACAGGGAACCGAGCAGTACTTC
CASSLQGTEQYF
>NA|TRBJ2-3|12|TRBV6-6|NA
TGTGCCAGCAGTGGTACCACAGATACGCAGTATTTT
CASSGTTDTQYF
>NA|TRBJ1-3|15|TRBV7-2|NA
TGTGCCAGCAAAGGCGTTCTAAGCTCTGGAAACACCATATATTTT
CASKGVLSSGNTIYF
>NA|TRBJ2-5|14|TRBV5-1|NA
TGCGCCAGCAGCTGGGGGGGCAGCGAAGAGACCCAGTACTTC
CASSWGGSEETQYF
>NA|TRBJ2-7|13|TRBV2|NA
TGTGCCAGCAGTGAAACGCGCTCCTACGAGCAGTACTTC
CASSETRSYEQYF
>NA|TRBJ1-5|13|TRBV7-3|TRBD1
TGTGCCAGCAGCTCGCAGGGGGGACAGCCCCAGCATTTT
CASSSQGGQPQHF
>NA|TRBJ2-3|15|TRBV7-3|NA
TGTGCCAGCAGCTTAACTGGGAGTGGGACAGATACGCAGTATTTT
CASSLTGSGTDTQYF
>NA|TRBJ1-2|17|TRBV6-1|TRBD1
TGTGCCAGCAGGGAATTTACCGGGACAGGGAAATACTATGGCTACACCTTC
CASREFTGTGKYYGYTF
>NA|TRBJ2-7|14|TRBV7-2|NA
TGTGCCAGCAGCTTAGCGGGAGTTGGCTACGAGCAGTACTTC
CASSLAGVGYEQYF
>NA|TRBJ2-5|16|TRBV5-8|NA
TGTGCCAGCAGCTTGGCGGTCAGTAACCGACAAGAGACCCAGTACTTC
CASSLAVSNRQETQYF